This TCR beta chain comes out of a study of cytomegalovirus exposure and HLA in healthy donors. About the study: The study's early data release held 75 million to 95 million unique TCRs from HLA-typed donors. The study, taken as a whole, reports: TCR beta chain V- and J-gene trimming was linked, in a later analysis, to a missense variant in DCLRE1C. For cytomegalovirus status, the classifier reportedly gave diagnoses with high specificity and sensitivity.

On this clone itself: The antigen is unknown.

The study ran its PCR with 60 Vbeta and 13 Jbeta primers. Data came from immunoSEQ multiplex PCR; TCRdb stores just in-frame clones and leaves some out. The sample lists 150,000 to 200,000 clones, almost 80% occurring once. The source is a man aged 50 or older in good health and CMV-seropositive. The sequenced sample consisted of PBMCs.

The CDR3 bases are TGTGCCAGCAGAACCTCAGGGGAGGGGACCAAAAACATTCAGTACTTC. It translates to CASRTSGEGTKNIQYF. This rearrangement joins TRBV28 to TRBJ2-4; D is perhaps TRBD2 (7 bases). This CDR3 comprises 16 residues. Germline CDR1 reads MDHEN; CDR2 reads SYDVKM. Between the trimmed V and J ends, which lost 6 bases and 2 bases, there was a span of 17 bases.